This TCR beta chain is from a study of glioma-infiltrating T cells after dendritic cell vaccination. The CDR3 extends over 13 amino acids. The V end was cut by 4 bases, the J end by 1 base, with 5 bases between. CDR1 and CDR2 (germline): MGHRA, YSYEKL. Study observations and caveats: Estimated pretreatment TIL content predicted outcome after dendritic cell vaccination.

Regarding this clone: The target antigen is unknown.

Up to about 2 ug genomic DNA was used for TCRB CDR3 amplification. The protocol was immunoSEQ multiplex PCR, while the TCRdb copy is restricted to in-frame clones and leaves out a portion. The table shows 55,000 to 70,000 clones, with approximately 85% occurring only once. Selection required adequate fresh-frozen tumor tissue plus more than two years' survival data. All glioblastoma patients lacked an isocitrate dehydrogenase mutation. This sequence originates from a human donor with glioblastoma. The V and J genes are TRBV4-1 and TRBJ2-4; no reliable D call. Sequences were derived from blood, sampled before dendritic cell vaccination. CDR3 loop: CASSPRAKNIQYF. The CDR3 bases are TGCGCCAGCAGCCCCAGGGCCAAAAACATTCAGTACTTC.